The 17 T cell receptor beta chains presented below share a single source sample, sequenced in a study of patients and donors after allogeneic stem cell transplantation. MiXCR, run by TCRdb on the RT-PCR reads, gives a single entry per CDR3 protein. The sample has more than 850,000 distinct CDR3 sequences; approximately 19% are singletons. The material sequenced was blood, either unsorted or a sorted T cell fraction (not recorded which). The receptor set was obtained from a human donor who was either an allogeneic HSCT recipient or a stem cell or donor lymphocyte infusion donor (not recorded which). It is not recorded whose cells these are; they may come from a transplant donor.

This clonotype has just a few counts. The chain uses TRBV27 and TRBJ2-7; 9 bases match TRBD2. CDR3 length: 16 amino acids. J gave up 1 base and V 2 bases, and 6 bases lay outside the gene matches. Germline CDR1 and CDR2: MNHEY and SMNVEV (reference sequence). The CDR3 protein is CASSLSSGSMSYEQYF. The CDR3 DNA reads as TGTGCCAGCAGTTTAAGTAGCGGGAGTATGTCCTACGAGCAGTACTTC.

This chain joins TRBV6-2 or TRBV6-3 and TRBJ2-7, with 11 bases identical to TRBD2. The CDR3 contains 16 residues. The V gene's germline CDR1 is MNHEY and CDR2 SVGEGT. Trimming cost V 6 bases and J 2 bases; bases outside gene matches: 9. CDR3 region: CASRTIAGGRPYEQYF. Here the CDR3 DNA reads TGTGCCAGCAGAACCATAGCGGGGGGGAGACCCTACGAGCAGTACTTC.

The table lists this clonotype with a few counts. The DNA for the CDR3 is TGTGCCAGCAGCAGCTTGGTCAATTCACCCCTCCACTTT. Protein sequence: CASSSLVNSPLHF. This chain connects TRBV5-5 to TRBJ1-6; D ambiguous. This CDR3 region has 13 residues. Germline-derived CDR1 and CDR2 are SGHKS and YYEKEE (reference sequence). Trimming shortened V by 4 bases and J by 7 bases, and 9 bases separated the two germline ends.

The chain has TRBV12-3 or TRBV12-4 and TRBJ2-7, with unresolved D. The CDR3 runs 13 residues. The V and J ends lost 3 bases and 1 base respectively, with 7 bases between them. The CDR3 DNA sequence: TGTGCCAGCAGTTTTGAACAGTCCTACGAGCAGTACTTC. It codes for CASSFEQSYEQYF.

The V call is TRBV5-1, the J call TRBJ1-4, with 8 bases that match TRBD1. CDR1 and CDR2 (germline): SGHRS, YFSETQ. The CDR3 consists of 16 residues. V was clipped by 0 bases and J by 5 bases; unmatched bases: 6. CDR3 coding DNA: TGCGCCAGCAGCTTGGGGACAGGGCAGGGGAATGAAAAACTGTTTTTT. This sequence encodes CASSLGTGQGNEKLFF.

The V and J genes are TRBV3-1 and TRBJ2-3, with a weak D call TRBD2 (6 bases). Germline loops: CDR1 LGHDT, CDR2 YNNKEL (reference sequence). This CDR3 is built from 15 residues. V lost 1 base, J lost 3 bases, and 11 bases lay in between. CDR3 sequence (DNA): TGTGCCAGCAGCCAAGCGGGAGAGGGGACAGATACGCAGTATTTT. Amino acids: CASSQAGEGTDTQYF.

This clonotype was observed a few times. This chain uses TRBV4-2 with TRBJ1-1; D might be TRBD1 (6 bases). The CDR3 consists of 19 residues. V dropped 3 bases and J dropped 5 bases, with 28 bases sitting between them. Germline V gene lookup returns CDR1 LGHNA and CDR2 YNFKEQ. The CDR3 DNA is TGTGCCAGCAGCCACCGTATCAAACAGGGCGAACGGGGTTGGACTGAAGCTTTCTTT. Protein product: CASSHRIKQGERGWTEAFF.

CDR3 coding DNA: TGTGCCAGCAGCCAAGTCTCAGGGATCGGGGAGCTGTTTTTT. Amino acid sequence: CASSQVSGIGELFF. The chain is built from TRBV4-2 and TRBJ2-2; tentative D call: TRBD1 (5 bases). V lost 1 base and J lost 7, with 10 bases in between. The CDR3 runs 14 residues. Germline V lookup: CDR1 LGHNA, CDR2 YNFKEQ.

V and J are TRBV5-6 and TRBJ1-1; a weak D match, TRBD1 (5 bases). V dropped 4 bases and J dropped 4 bases, with 14 bases sitting between them. CDR1 and CDR2 from the germline V gene are SGHDT and YYEEEE. The CDR3 sequence is 14 residues long. The CDR3 region is CASSRGARSTEAFF. CDR3 bases: TGTGCCAGCAGCCGCGGGGCCCGGAGCACTGAAGCTTTCTTT.

The chain employs TRBV7-9 and TRBJ2-1; the match to TRBD2 covers 12 bases. Trimming took 5 bases from V and 6 from J; bases not matched to a gene: 11. Germline-derived CDR1 and CDR2 are SEHNR and FQNEAQ (reference sequence). The CDR3 has 17 residues. The CDR3 DNA is TGTGCCAGCAGCGCGCACATTACTAGCGGGGGGCCCAATGAGCAGTTCTTC. Its protein is CASSAHITSGGPNEQFF.

V is TRBV28 and J is TRBJ2-2, with D possibly TRBD2 on 6 matching bases. The CDR3 contains 15 residues. Germline V lookup: CDR1 MDHEN, CDR2 SYDVKM. V gave up 8 bases and J gave up 5 bases, with 18 bases separating them. The CDR3 here is CASSTEGRGTGELFF. The CDR3 region has the DNA TGTGCCAGCTCGACGGAGGGGAGAGGGACCGGGGAGCTGTTTTTT. Full variable domain (remainder filled in from reference TRBV28 and TRBJ2-2): DVKVTQSSRYLVKRTGEKVFLECVQDMDHENMFWYRQDPGLGLRLIYFSYDVKMKEKGDIPEGYSVSREKKERFSLILESASTNQTSMYLCASSTEGRGTGELFFGEGSRLTVL.

This chain connects TRBV5-5 to TRBJ2-7; D is uncertain. V was cut by 1 base and J by 6 bases, with 17 bases left in between. CDR1 and CDR2 (germline): SGHKS, YYEKEE (reference sequence). CDR3 size: 15 residues. The CDR3, as DNA: TGTGCCAGCAGCTTGTTAGGCAGCCTAAGCCTCGAGCAGTACTTC. It yields the protein CASSLLGSLSLEQYF. The entire variable domain, with the rest obtained from reference TRBV5-5 and TRBJ2-7, is as follows: DAGVTQSPTHLIKTRGQQVTLRCSPISGHKSVSWYQQVLGQGPQFIFQYYEKEERGRGNFPDRFSARQFPNYSSELNVNALLLGDSALYLCASSLLGSLSLEQYFGPGTRLTVT.

This clonotype has more than one count but fewer than ten. The rearrangement uses TRBV6-2 or TRBV6-3 and TRBJ2-3; 7 positions agree with TRBD1. The CDR3 is 15 residues long. Per germline, CDR1 MNHEY and CDR2 SVGEGT. V lost 5 bases and J lost 8; bases outside the gene matches: 13. CDR3 nucleotide sequence: TGTGCCAGCAGTAACCCCGGGACAGCCTTACCTACGCAGTATTTT. Translated, it gives CASSNPGTALPTQYF.

Only a few counts were recorded for this clonotype. The V gene is TRBV20-1, the J gene TRBJ2-7; no firm D call. V was clipped by 0 bases and J by 6 bases, with 6 bases between them. Germline V gene data show CDR1 as DFQATT and CDR2 as SNEGSKA (reference sequence). The CDR3 has 11 amino acids. CDR3 DNA sequence: TGCAGTGCTAGAGATGACGGCGAGCAGTACTTC. Translated: CSARDDGEQYF.

In this sample, this clonotype turned up a few times. The chain has TRBV5-1 and TRBJ2-3, with 9 bases lining up with TRBD2. This CDR3 has 13 amino acids. V shed 4 bases and J 6 bases; nucleotides not matched to a gene: 3. CDR1 SGHRS and CDR2 YFSETQ come from the germline V gene. The CDR3 here is CASSGGTSDTQYF. CDR3 sequence (DNA): TGCGCCAGCAGCGGCGGGACTAGCGATACGCAGTATTTT.

This clonotype was seen only a few times. This chain connects TRBV9 to TRBJ2-7, with D unclear. This CDR3 comprises 14 residues. V was pared by 0 bases and J by 3 bases, with 10 bases between. The V gene's germline CDR1 is SGDLS and CDR2 YYNGEE. The CDR3 nucleotides are TGTGCCAGCAGCGTAGGGGCGGAATACTACGAGCAGTACTTC. It translates to CASSVGAEYYEQYF.

This clonotype was observed a few times. The V gene is TRBV10-3, the J gene TRBJ2-5; TRBD1 aligns across 9 bases. The germline CDR1 and CDR2 sequences are ENHRY and SYGVKD. Trimming at V came to 10 bases and at J to 5 bases, leaving 5 bases not matched to a gene. The CDR3 has 12 amino acids. CDR3 in DNA: TGTGCCACACAGACAGGGGGGGAGACCCAGTACTTC. Translated: CATQTGGETQYF.